These 29 T cell receptor beta chains were sequenced from one sample in a study of pediatric ulcerative colitis. The method was immunoSEQ multiplex PCR; TCRdb's version includes in-frame clones alone and lacks a portion of them. This table has roughly 49,000 clones, 60% to 85% appearing once. Rectal tissue came from one to two pinch biopsies taken at colonoscopy. Sequencing used gut tissue. These receptors came from a girl under 18 with moderate ulcerative colitis.

The V call is TRBV7-2, the J call TRBJ1-4; D is possibly TRBD1 (6 bases). The CDR3 has 13 residues. The V gene's germline CDR1 is SGHTA and CDR2 FQGNSA. The ends were cut back, 1 base at V and 10 bases at J, with 10 bases in the middle. The CDR3: CASSLDREGKLFF. The DNA of the CDR3 is TGTGCCAGCAGCTTAGACAGGGAAGGAAAACTGTTTTTT.

The chain couples TRBV19 to TRBJ1-5; D perhaps matches TRBD1 (6 bases). V lost 7 bases, J lost 3 bases, and 16 bases lay in between. The V gene's germline CDR1 is LNHDA and CDR2 SQIVND (reference sequence). This CDR3 has 15 amino acids. CDR3 region: CASTPRGAPNQPQHF. The CDR3 DNA reads as TGTGCCAGTACCCCTCGGGGGGCCCCCAATCAGCCCCAGCATTTT.

The rearrangement links TRBV7-2 to TRBJ2-1, with TRBD1 matching over 7 bases. The length of the CDR3 is 15 residues. V dropped 3 bases and J dropped 2; count of bases not matched to a gene: 4. Per germline, CDR1 SGHTA and CDR2 FQGNSA. Here the CDR3 DNA reads TGTGCCAGCAGCTTCCAGACAGGGCCCTACAATGAGCAGTTCTTC. Translating it yields CASSFQTGPYNEQFF.

This clone was counted between two and nine times. V and J are TRBV15 and TRBJ1-5, with 7 bases fitting TRBD1. V gave up 2 bases and J gave up 11 bases; unmatched junction bases: 15. CDR3 size: 16 residues. Germline V gene data show CDR1 as LNHNV and CDR2 as YYDKDF (reference sequence). The CDR3 sequence: CATSRPTRQGWRTQHF. For the CDR3, the DNA is TGTGCCACCAGCAGACCCACGAGACAGGGTTGGAGGACCCAGCATTTT.

V gene TRBV6-5 combines with J gene TRBJ2-7; D is tentatively TRBD1 or TRBD2 (5 bases each). The CDR3 has 15 residues. Trimming left V 5 bases short and J 0 bases short, with 14 bases between. Germline V gene data show CDR1 as MNHEY and CDR2 as SVGAGI. CDR3 amino acids: CASSPPGPHSYEQYF. CDR3 DNA sequence: TGTGCCAGCAGTCCTCCGGGACCCCACTCCTACGAGCAGTACTTC.

The chain combines TRBV18 with TRBJ1-1; D not certain. The V end lost 8 bases, the J end lost 1 base, and 14 bases lay between the germline ends. Per the germline V gene, CDR1 is KGHSH and CDR2 is LQKENI. This CDR3 region has 14 residues. The CDR3 loop reads CASLGKVSNTEAFF. In DNA form, the CDR3 reads TGTGCCAGCCTGGGGAAGGTGTCGAACACTGAAGCTTTCTTT.

This chain connects TRBV28 to TRBJ2-5; D may be TRBD2 (6 bases). Germline V CDR1 and CDR2: MDHEN, SYDVKM. This CDR3 is 15 amino acids long. V lost 3 bases and J lost 1, with 12 bases in between. The CDR3 DNA reads TGTGCCAGCAGTTTGTTCGGAGGGAGCCAAGAGACCCAGTACTTC. Protein: CASSLFGGSQETQYF.

The chain recombines TRBV11-2 with TRBJ2-5; D gene unclear. This CDR3 has 14 amino acids. Germline V CDR1 and CDR2: SGHAT, FQNNGV. V lost 0 bases, J lost 1 base, and 6 bases lay in between. The CDR3 region is CASSLDGTQETQYF. In nucleotides, the CDR3 is TGTGCCAGCAGCTTAGATGGAACCCAAGAGACCCAGTACTTC.

This chain connects TRBV7-2 to TRBJ1-1; D remains ambiguous. Germline loops: CDR1 SGHTA, CDR2 FQGNSA. V was cut by 3 bases and J by 4 bases, with 9 bases left in between. The CDR3 sequence is 13 residues long. CDR3 in amino acids: CASSFFEATEAFF. The DNA for the CDR3 is TGTGCCAGCAGCTTCTTTGAGGCCACTGAAGCTTTCTTT.

The sample holds a few counts of this clone. This chain connects TRBV18 to TRBJ1-6; weak D call: TRBD1 (6 bases). The length of the CDR3 is 16 residues. Germline CDR1 is KGHSH and CDR2 is LQKENI. With 4 bases removed from V and 6 bases from J, the gap between germline ends came to 16 bases. CDR3 residues: CASSRTDDRSNSPLHF. Written as DNA, the CDR3 is TGTGCCAGCTCACGGACGGACGACAGGTCTAATTCACCCCTCCACTTT.

The genes are TRBV7-2 and TRBJ1-6; no clear D gene. The germline V and J ends were trimmed by 5 bases and 6 bases, with 14 bases remaining between them. The germline V gene encodes CDR1 SGHTA and CDR2 FQGNSA. The CDR3 sequence is 15 residues long. The CDR3 sequence: CASSPTPGLNSPLHF. The CDR3 DNA reads TGTGCCAGCAGCCCTACCCCGGGCCTTAATTCACCCCTCCACTTT.

The gene calls are TRBV30 and TRBJ1-2, with unresolved D. Trimming cost V 7 bases and J 8 bases, with 11 bases left between them. Germline V gene sequence: CDR1 GTSNPN, CDR2 SVGIG (reference sequence). This CDR3 region has 10 residues. The DNA for the CDR3 is TGTGCCTACGCCCTCCGGGGCTACACCTTC. Translation gives CAYALRGYTF.

This clone was detected only a few times. The chain carries TRBV2 and TRBJ1-4, with a possible D match to TRBD1 (6 bases). The CDR3 spans 18 residues. Germline-derived CDR1 and CDR2 are SNHLY and FYNNEI. The V gene lost 10 bases and the J gene lost 0 bases, with 24 bases spanning the gap. The CDR3 nucleotides are TGTGCCACCTCTGGGGCAGGGGTCAACTATGCAACTAATGAAAAACTGTTTTTT. It is translated as CATSGAGVNYATNEKLFF.

The chain joins TRBV11-2 to TRBJ1-4, with D possibly matching TRBD1 (6 bases). The CDR3 has 15 amino acids. V was shortened by 4 bases and J by 8 bases, with 17 bases between the two germline ends. Germline V gives CDR1 SGHAT, CDR2 FQNNGV. DNA of the CDR3: TGTGCCAGCAGCTCCAAATGGGGGCCGGACGAAAAACTGTTTTTT. The encoded protein is CASSSKWGPDEKLFF.

The chain employs TRBV19 and TRBJ2-5, with D possibly TRBD1 on 5 matching bases. Trimming shortened V by 4 bases and J by 3 bases, and 18 bases separated the two germline ends. The CDR3 sequence is 16 residues long. In germline, CDR1 is LNHDA, CDR2 SQIVND (reference sequence). The CDR3 loop is CASSTIGAGPKETQYF. The CDR3 DNA reads as TGTGCCAGTAGTACAATTGGGGCCGGCCCGAAAGAGACCCAGTACTTC.

The rearrangement joins TRBV5-8 to TRBJ2-1, with no clear D. V was shortened by 8 bases and J by 8 bases, with 32 bases between the two germline ends. Per the germline V gene, CDR1 is SGHTS and CDR2 is YDEGEE. This CDR3 region has 18 residues. CDR3 coding DNA: TGTGCCAGGGATCCCGGTCGACCCCAGGATCAATGGGATGATGAGCAGTTCTTC. Amino acid sequence: CARDPGRPQDQWDDEQFF.

V gene TRBV10-3 combines with J gene TRBJ2-5; 7 nucleotides match TRBD1. The CDR3 contains 14 residues. The germline gives CDR1 ENHRY, CDR2 SYGVKD. V was pared by 2 bases and J by 7 bases, with 7 bases of the junction left unmatched. CDR3 nucleotides: TGTGCCATCAGTGAGGCCCAGGGGGTCGCGACCCAGTACTTC. As protein: CAISEAQGVATQYF.

In nucleotides, the CDR3 is TGTGCCAGCAGTCAGCGGGGGGCCCAGTACTTC. The encoded protein is CASSQRGAQYF. V gene TRBV28 combines with J gene TRBJ2-5; TRBD2 matches at 9 bases. The ends lost 5 bases at V and 9 bases at J; junction bases unmatched: 1. CDR3 length: 11 amino acids. The germline CDR1 and CDR2 sequences are MDHEN and SYDVKM.

This chain uses TRBV6-1 with TRBJ1-1, with 8 bases fitting TRBD1. The length of the CDR3 is 13 residues. Germline V gene data show CDR1 as MNHNS and CDR2 as SASEGT. V lost 2 bases, J lost 10 bases, and 6 bases stayed unmatched. CDR3 sequence (DNA): TGTGCCAGCAGTGAAACACAGGGGGTGAGAGCTTTCTTT. Residues: CASSETQGVRAFF.

This clone has a handful of counts. The J gene is TRBJ2-7, the V gene TRBV7-9, with unresolved D. The germline V and J ends were trimmed by 3 bases and 3 bases, with 9 bases remaining between them. The CDR3 consists of 13 residues. Germline-derived CDR1 and CDR2 are SEHNR and FQNEAQ (reference sequence). The CDR3: CASSFVVGYEQYF. For the CDR3, the DNA is TGTGCCAGCAGCTTCGTGGTAGGCTACGAGCAGTACTTC.

The gene calls are TRBV15 and TRBJ2-1; 12 nucleotides agree with TRBD2. The CDR3 extends over 18 amino acids. The trim removed 0 bases at V and 2 bases at J, leaving 5 bases unmatched. Germline CDR1 and CDR2: LNHNV and YYDKDF (reference sequence). CDR3 bases: TGTGCCACCAGCAGAGATTCTAGCGGGAGGGTCACCTACAATGAGCAGTTCTTC. Amino acid sequence: CATSRDSSGRVTYNEQFF. Filled out from reference TRBV15 and TRBJ2-1, the complete variable domain reads DAMVIQNPRYQVTQFGKPVTLSCSQTLNHNVMYWYQQKSSQAPKLLFHYYDKDFNNEADTPDNFQSRRPNTSFCFLDIRSPGLGDTAMYLCATSRDSSGRVTYNEQFFGPGTRLTVL.

The chain couples TRBV27 to TRBJ1-1, with 11 bases identical to TRBD1. From germline, CDR1 is MNHEY and CDR2 SMNVEV (reference sequence). The V and J ends lost 3 bases and 0 bases, in that order; junction bases with no gene match: 3. The CDR3 runs 16 residues. The CDR3 nucleotides are TGTGCCAGCAGTTTCGGGACAGGGGGGATGAACACTGAAGCTTTCTTT. Translation: CASSFGTGGMNTEAFF.

This clone was seen more than once but under ten times. The rearrangement joins TRBV15 to TRBJ2-7; perhaps TRBD2 as D (5 bases). Germline V gene sequence: CDR1 LNHNV, CDR2 YYDKDF (reference sequence). V was shortened by 3 bases and J by 0 bases, with 15 bases between the two germline ends. The CDR3 sequence is 16 residues long. Here the CDR3 DNA reads TGTGCCACCAGCAGTGGGCAAAGCGGAGACTCCTACGAGCAGTACTTC. Translation gives CATSSGQSGDSYEQYF. Based on the CDR3 plus reference TRBV15 and TRBJ2-7, the full variable domain is DAMVIQNPRYQVTQFGKPVTLSCSQTLNHNVMYWYQQKSSQAPKLLFHYYDKDFNNEADTPDNFQSRRPNTSFCFLDIRSPGLGDTAMYLCATSSGQSGDSYEQYFGPGTRLTVT.

The chain combines TRBV29-1 with TRBJ2-3; D is unresolved. Per the germline V gene, CDR1 is SQVTM and CDR2 is ANQGSEA. The CDR3 runs to 12 residues. V was trimmed by 3 bases and J by 2 bases, leaving 6 bases between them. The CDR3 is CSVESITDTQYF. The CDR3, as DNA: TGCAGCGTTGAGTCCATCACAGATACGCAGTATTTT.

The rearrangement uses TRBV5-4 and TRBJ2-1, with TRBD1 matching over 8 bases. Germline CDR1 reads SGHNT; CDR2 reads YYREEE (reference sequence). The ends lost 0 bases at V and 8 bases at J; junction bases unmatched: 10. The CDR3 runs to 16 residues. CDR3 in DNA: TGTGCCAGCAGCTTGGGATCAGGACAGGGCTTCCATGAGCAGTTCTTC. It codes for CASSLGSGQGFHEQFF.

The chain is built from TRBV7-9 and TRBJ2-3; D call uncertain. The V gene's germline CDR1 is SEHNR and CDR2 FQNEAQ (reference sequence). V lost 5 bases, J lost 0 bases, and 18 bases lay in between. This CDR3 has 17 amino acids. The CDR3, as DNA: TGTGCCAGCAGCCCAAATAGGTATTCGGCTAGCACAGATACGCAGTATTTT. The encoded protein is CASSPNRYSASTDTQYF. The complete variable domain, with remaining parts taken from reference TRBV7-9 and TRBJ2-3, reads DTGVSQNPRHKITKRGQNVTFRCDPISEHNRLYWYRQTLGQGPEFLTYFQNEAQLEKSRLLSDRFSAERPKGSFSTLEIQRTEQGDSAMYLCASSPNRYSASTDTQYFGPGTRLTVL.

This chain uses TRBV5-4 with TRBJ2-1; maybe TRBD1 (5 bases). The CDR3 runs 12 residues. Trimming left V 2 bases short and J 10 bases short, with 10 bases between. The germline V gene encodes CDR1 SGHNT and CDR2 YYREEE (reference sequence). The CDR3 loop reads CASSFRQLEQFF. CDR3 DNA sequence: TGTGCCAGCAGCTTCCGACAGCTGGAGCAGTTCTTC.

The chain couples TRBV2 to TRBJ2-2; D is uncertain. Germline-derived CDR1 and CDR2 are SNHLY and FYNNEI. This CDR3 has 14 amino acids. Trimming left V 2 bases short and J 3 bases short, with 7 bases between. The CDR3 DNA reads as TGTGCCAGCAGTGAATTAAGAGACACCGGGGAGCTGTTTTTT. Protein: CASSELRDTGELFF.

The chain employs TRBV29-1 and TRBJ2-1; perhaps TRBD1 as D (5 bases). Trimming left V 4 bases short and J 0 bases short, with 13 bases between. The CDR3 is 15 amino acids. Germline CDR1 and CDR2: SQVTM and ANQGSEA. The DNA for the CDR3 is TGCAGCGTTGCACCTACAGGAAGCTCCTACAATGAGCAGTTCTTC. It codes for CSVAPTGSSYNEQFF.